These T cell receptor beta chains were read from a single sample in a study of cytomegalovirus exposure and HLA in healthy donors. Here immunoSEQ multiplex PCR was the method, and the copy in TCRdb shows in-frame clones only, minus some. The data contain more than 150,000 clones, around 80% of them singletons. The sequencing input was PBMCs. These TCRs come from a girl under 18 in good health and CMV-seropositive. Each CDR3 is given with its conserved first and last residue. Size is stated for part of the rows, as once, few or many counts, or as a class when the clone is expanded.

V	size	J	CDR3
TRBV4-3	.	TRBJ2-5	CASSLGTGQETQYF
TRBV6-5	.	TRBJ1-4	CASSEDRQNEKLFF
TRBV2	.	TRBJ2-1	CASSVDRGLYNEQFF
TRBV12-5	.	TRBJ2-3	CASGLRLAGPSTDTQYF
TRBV4-1	.	TRBJ1-2	CASSQGTGENYGYTF
TRBV6-1	.	TRBJ2-5	CASSDNPSRGGETQYF
TRBV2	once	TRBJ1-1	CASRVDRGLAFF
TRBV25-1	.	TRBJ2-6	CASSERTQARSGANVLTF
TRBV5-8	.	TRBJ2-5	CASSPGLAGSRETQYF
TRBV2	.	TRBJ2-7	CASAAGDSYEQYF
TRBV10-2	few	TRBJ2-1	CASSEYRSSYNEQFF
TRBV4-1	once	TRBJ1-4	CASSQLGTGYEKLFF
TRBV6-5	.	TRBJ2-7	CASSYRGGTYEQYF
TRBV6-1	.	TRBJ2-1	CASSEALLMSGRFQFF
TRBV30	.	TRBJ2-1	CAWSVGIKASGIHNEQFF
TRBV18	.	TRBJ2-7	CASSNRGEQYF
TRBV9	.	TRBJ2-7	CASSVGQGLYEQYF
TRBV7-2	.	TRBJ2-1	CASSRDTLYNEQFF
TRBV4-1	.	TRBJ1-2	CASSQDTDLRGNYGYTF
TRBV4-1	.	TRBJ1-5	CASSQEGQIYQPQHF
TRBV9	.	TRBJ2-1	CASARWGTPGQGKYEQFF
TRBV2	.	TRBJ1-2	CASSYREDYGYTF
TRBV7-9	.	TRBJ1-5	CASSPGQGNQPQHF
TRBV27	.	TRBJ2-3	CASTLGVLGTDTQYF
TRBV29-1	.	TRBJ1-5	CSVAGTGAPQHF
TRBV6-5	once	TRBJ1-5	CASSYSITGEQPQHF
TRBV14	.	TRBJ2-3	CASSPNPGLAELTDTQYF
TRBV5-1	.	TRBJ2-5	CASSLALAEGYQETQYF
TRBV2	.	TRBJ2-5	CASSQHRAGTGGETQYF
TRBV25-1	.	TRBJ2-1	CASSDSRQFF
TRBV4-3	.	TRBJ2-7	CASSQVRFRSEQYF
TRBV27	once	TRBJ2-2	CASSPTTRSGELFF
TRBV28	once	TRBJ1-2	CASKGRPGTGGAGYGYTF
TRBV7-9	once	TRBJ2-7	CASSSGTSASYEQYF
TRBV7-8	.	TRBJ1-1	CASSLEKSPGGLLNTEAFF
TRBV21-1	.	TRBJ2-7	CASSKGAGRGSYEQYF
TRBV19	.	TRBJ2-7	CASSILGTPYEQYF
TRBV29-1	.	TRBJ2-7	CSVEQRSGIHEQYF
TRBV6-5	.	TRBJ2-5	CASSYAGEETQYF
TRBV9	.	TRBJ2-5	CASSDTLTSGQETQYF
TRBV4-1	.	TRBJ2-1	CASSQEYVRLAGGYNEQFF
TRBV10-1	.	TRBJ2-2	CASSPRQAPTGELFF
TRBV4-1	.	TRBJ1-1	CASSHTQGTDTEAFF